This TCR beta chain was recovered during a study of T cell responses to AZD1222 COVID-19 vaccine. Study conclusions and caveats: Among AZD1222 vaccinees, only 5 or 6 were seropositive at baseline. It was only after the peak T cell response that any repertoires were sampled.

The CDR3 consists of 14 residues. The V end was cut by 0 bases, the J end by 0 bases, with 6 bases between. The germline gives CDR1 SQVTM, CDR2 ANQGSEA. Only in-frame clones appear in the TCRdb table, and some are missing; sequencing was by immunoSEQ multiplex PCR. The sample comprises around 100,000 clones, roughly 80% of which are singletons, and about a sixth rests with the top ten. In the case of this clone: What it recognizes is unknown.

The chain recombines TRBV29-1 with TRBJ1-3; D remains ambiguous. The TCR comes from an adult in good health. Sequencing was performed on peripheral blood, taken on day 0 of AZD1222 vaccination. The CDR3, as DNA: TGCAGCGTTGAAGACTCCCACTCTGGAAACACCATATATTTT. Its protein is CSVEDSHSGNTIYF.